The entry below gives a single TCR beta chain sequence along with its context. The antigen remains undetermined. This sample was taken from a study of identical twins. Regarding the study as a whole: Insertion counts were lower in abundant cord blood beta clonotypes, a trend that memory repertoires did not show. Zero-insertion analyses could be partly confounded by invariant MAIT and iNKT cells.

TCRdb recomputed calls from the 5' RACE reads with MiXCR, one row per CDR3 protein. The sample comprises around 680,000 distinct CDR3 sequences, more than 6.5% of which are singletons, and around 0.98% rests with the top ten. The same data also went into a second study, on yellow fever vaccine responses in identical twins.

Sequencing was carried out using PBMCs. The sequence was obtained from a woman younger than 35 in good health.

CDR3 DNA: TGTGCCAGCAGCAAAGAAAAGCGGGAGATATATACGCAGTATTTT. This encodes CASSKEKREIYTQYF. This chain connects TRBV21-1 to TRBJ2-3; TRBD2, as called in the table, went unchecked against the DNA. TRBV21-1 is labeled a pseudogene. This CDR3 has 15 residues.